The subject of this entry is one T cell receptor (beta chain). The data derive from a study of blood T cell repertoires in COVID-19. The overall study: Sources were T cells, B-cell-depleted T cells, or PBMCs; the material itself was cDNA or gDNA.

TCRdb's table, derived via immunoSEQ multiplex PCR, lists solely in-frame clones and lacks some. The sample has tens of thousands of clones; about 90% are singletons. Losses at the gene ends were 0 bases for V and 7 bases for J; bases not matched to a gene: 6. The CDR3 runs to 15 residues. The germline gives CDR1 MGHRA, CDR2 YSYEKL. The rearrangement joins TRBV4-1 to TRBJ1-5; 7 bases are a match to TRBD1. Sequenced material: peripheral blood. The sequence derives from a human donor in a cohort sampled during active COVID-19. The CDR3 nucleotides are TGCGCCAGCAGCCAAGAAACAGGGGATTGGCAGCCCCAGCATTTT. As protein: CASSQETGDWQPQHF.